The source of this T cell receptor beta chain is a study of T cell responses to AZD1222 COVID-19 vaccine. Only in-frame clones appear in the TCRdb table, and some are missing; sequencing was by immunoSEQ multiplex PCR. The table includes about 150,000 clones, about nine tenths detected once. Concerning this clone: What it recognizes is unknown.

Study-wide findings and caveats: Nearly half of spike-specific TCRs reportedly target variant regions that are unmutated in the B.1.351 and B.1.1.7 variants. Possibly, clonal diversity was underestimated; donors were largely white British and included more females. Regions 160-218 and 743-854 held dominance among vaccine-associated CD4 TCRs, which spanned spike. Repertoires were obtained solely post-peak T cell response.

The sample here was peripheral blood, taken on day 0 of AZD1222 vaccination. The sequence was collected from an adult in good health.

This CDR3 is CASSQGPRGINEKLFF. In nucleotides, the CDR3 is TGTGCCAGCAGCCAAGGGCCCCGAGGGATTAATGAAAAACTGTTTTTT. The V gene is TRBV4-2, the J gene TRBJ1-4; D remains ambiguous. This CDR3 has 16 amino acids. The V gene's germline CDR1 is LGHNA and CDR2 YNFKEQ. The V end lost 1 base, the J end lost 4 bases, and 13 bases lay between the germline ends.